The 32 T cell receptor beta chains presented below share a single source sample, sequenced in a study of blood T cell repertoires in COVID-19 (dated by TCRdb to the early 2020s). The method behind the library was the immunoSEQ multiplex PCR assay. TCRdb re-hosts the immuneACCESS table, in-frame sequences only. Its copies lack some clones; in the studies checked, an unresolved V gene accounts for under half of them, and the cause for the rest is not known. Across this sample there are roughly 410,000 clones, with more than 70% seen only once. The ten largest clones take up about 2% of the sample. The material sequenced was peripheral blood. All receptors derive from a woman in her fifties or sixties with COVID-19, enrolled during active disease.

This chain uses TRBV28 with TRBJ1-2; a possible D gene is TRBD1 (6 bases). CDR1 is MDHEN and CDR2 is SYDVKM in the germline V gene. Trimming left V 5 bases short and J 5 bases short, with 15 bases between. CDR3 length: 14 amino acids. The CDR3 loop is CASSPARTVYGYTF. Here the CDR3 DNA reads TGTGCCAGCAGTCCCGCCAGGACAGTTTATGGCTACACCTTC.

The chain recombines TRBV11-3 with TRBJ1-2, with 7 bases matching TRBD1. CDR3 length: 18 residues. V gave up 1 base and J gave up 6 bases; unmatched junction bases: 17. Germline loops: CDR1 SGHNT, CDR2 YENEEA. CDR3 in DNA: TGTGCCAGCAGCTTAGGGGGGCAGGGGGTTTATCCGCGCGATGGCTACACCTTC. It encodes CASSLGGQGVYPRDGYTF.

CDR3 sequence reads: CASSKSDSTFDGYTF. CDR3 DNA: TGTGCCAGCAGCAAAAGTGACAGTACATTCGATGGCTACACCTTC. This rearrangement joins TRBV21-1 to TRBJ1-2; the listed D gene, TRBD1, was not tested against the DNA. TRBV21-1 is an annotated pseudogene. The length of the CDR3 is 15 residues.

This chain joins TRBV6-1 and TRBJ2-7, with TRBD1 identical over 9 bases. This CDR3 is built from 15 residues. CDR1 is MNHNS, CDR2 SASEGT, per germline. Trimming removed 2 bases from V and 5 bases from J; junction bases left unmatched: 7. The CDR3 coding sequence is TGTGCCAGCAGTGAAAGGGGGACAGGGTTCGACGAGCAGTACTTC. It translates to CASSERGTGFDEQYF.

The chain links TRBV27 to TRBJ1-1, with D unresolved. The CDR3 loop spans 14 amino acids. V lost 2 bases, J lost 1 base, and 8 bases lay in between. The germline V gene has CDR1 MNHEY and CDR2 SMNVEV (reference sequence). The CDR3 spells CASSLTGRNTEAFF. The CDR3 DNA reads TGTGCCAGCAGTTTAACGGGGAGGAACACTGAAGCTTTCTTT.

The chain employs TRBV2 and TRBJ2-2, with D possibly matching TRBD1 (5 bases). This CDR3 is built from 13 residues. V gave up 7 bases and J gave up 6 bases, with 12 bases separating them. Germline loops: CDR1 SNHLY, CDR2 FYNNEI. CDR3 in amino acids: CASTRESAGELFF. Written as DNA, the CDR3 is TGTGCCAGCACCAGGGAAAGTGCCGGGGAGCTGTTTTTT.

The J gene is TRBJ2-5, the V gene TRBV29-1; the match to TRBD2 covers 11 bases. V dropped 7 bases and J dropped 5; count of bases not matched to a gene: 6. Germline CDR1 SQVTM, CDR2 ANQGSEA. The CDR3 is made up of 13 amino acids. CDR3 sequence: CSALAGGWETQYF. In DNA, the CDR3 is TGCAGCGCGCTAGCGGGGGGATGGGAGACCCAGTACTTC. Drawing the rest from reference TRBV29-1 and TRBJ2-5, the complete variable domain is SAVISQKPSRDICQRGTSLTIQCQVDSQVTMMFWYRQQPGQSLTLIATANQGSEATYESGFVIDKFPISRPNLTFSTLTVSNMSPEDSSIYLCSALAGGWETQYFGPGTRLLVL.

The rearrangement links TRBV6-5 to TRBJ2-3, with D possibly TRBD2 on 5 matching bases. The germline V and J ends were trimmed by 2 bases and 2 bases, with 8 bases remaining between them. The CDR3 is made up of 14 amino acids. Germline V gene sequence: CDR1 MNHEY, CDR2 SVGAGI. In DNA, the CDR3 is TGTGCCAGCAGTTACCGGGGTTACACAGATACGCAGTATTTT. The encoded protein is CASSYRGYTDTQYF.

The gene calls are TRBV5-1 and TRBJ1-1; 8 bases fit TRBD1. The trim removed 4 bases at V and 4 bases at J, leaving 6 bases unmatched. The CDR3 is 14 amino acids. The germline gives CDR1 SGHRS, CDR2 YFSETQ. CDR3 in DNA: TGCGCCAGCAGCGAGACAGGGGCGCTCACTGAAGCTTTCTTT. It codes for CASSETGALTEAFF.

The chain employs TRBV18 and TRBJ1-4; 8 nucleotides line up with TRBD1. The CDR3 runs 14 residues. Germline values: CDR1 KGHSH, CDR2 LQKENI. The junction had 7 bases not matched to a gene; V was cut back by 6 bases and J by 7 bases. CDR3 amino acids: CASSPGRGREKLFF. The CDR3 DNA reads as TGTGCCAGCTCCCCCGGCAGGGGGCGTGAAAAACTGTTTTTT. The whole variable domain, remainder taken from reference TRBV18 and TRBJ1-4, is NAGVMQNPRHLVRRRGQEARLRCSPMKGHSHVYWYRQLPEEGLKFMVYLQKENIIDESGMPKERFSAEFPKEGPSILRIQQVVRGDSAAYFCASSPGRGREKLFFGSGTQLSVL.

This clone was recorded once. This chain uses TRBV27 with TRBJ2-1; D may be TRBD1 (6 bases). V was shortened by 2 bases and J by 7 bases, with 9 bases between the two germline ends. CDR3 length: 13 residues. Germline values: CDR1 MNHEY, CDR2 SMNVEV (reference sequence). The CDR3 DNA follows: TGTGCCAGCAGTTTAGCAGGGGTTAATGAGCAGTTCTTC. This translates into CASSLAGVNEQFF.

V is TRBV4-2 and J is TRBJ1-1; D may be TRBD1 (6 bases). Looked up from germline, CDR1 is LGHNA and CDR2 is YNFKEQ. Trimming removed 1 base at V and 6 bases at J, with 15 bases between. The CDR3 contains 15 residues. The CDR3 is CASSQVKTGVAEAFF. The DNA of the CDR3 is TGTGCCAGCAGCCAAGTAAAGACAGGAGTCGCTGAAGCTTTCTTT.

This clone showed up just a few times. V usage is TRBV7-3 and J usage is TRBJ2-1, with TRBD1 matching over 7 bases. Germline lookup yields CDR1 SGHTA and CDR2 FQGTGA. V lost 5 bases to trimming and J lost 2 bases; unmatched junction nucleotides: 6. The CDR3 covers 15 residues. CDR3: CASSQGQPAYNEQFF. In DNA, the CDR3 is TGTGCCAGCAGCCAGGGACAGCCCGCCTACAATGAGCAGTTCTTC.

A single count supports this clone. The rearrangement joins TRBV19 to TRBJ1-2, with D possibly matching TRBD1 (6 bases). The CDR3 has 17 amino acids. The germline V gene encodes CDR1 LNHDA and CDR2 SQIVND (reference sequence). Trimming took 5 bases from V and 0 from J, leaving 19 bases between them. CDR3 region: CASSDGTRGFANYGYTF. CDR3 bases: TGTGCCAGTAGTGACGGGACAAGGGGCTTTGCTAACTATGGCTACACCTTC.

The chain joins TRBV7-9 to TRBJ1-2; TRBD1 agrees at 7 bases. This CDR3 spans 15 amino acids. Per germline, CDR1 SEHNR and CDR2 FQNEAQ (reference sequence). The V gene end was trimmed by 5 bases and the J gene end by 3 bases; junction bases not matched to a gene: 9. The CDR3 DNA sequence: TGTGCCAGCAGCGTGCTCCGGGACAGCGACTATGGCTACACCTTC. Translated: CASSVLRDSDYGYTF. Using reference TRBV7-9 and TRBJ1-2 for the parts outside the CDR3, the full variable domain is DTGVSQNPRHKITKRGQNVTFRCDPISEHNRLYWYRQTLGQGPEFLTYFQNEAQLEKSRLLSDRFSAERPKGSFSTLEIQRTEQGDSAMYLCASSVLRDSDYGYTFGSGTRLTVV.

The chain is built from TRBV5-1 and TRBJ2-2, with TRBD2 identical over 14 bases. Germline V CDR1 and CDR2: SGHRS, YFSETQ. V dropped 4 bases and J dropped 1; count of bases not matched to a gene: 0. The CDR3 extends over 16 amino acids. Written as DNA, the CDR3 is TGCGCCAGCAGCGGACTAGCGGGGGGGAACACCGGGGAGCTGTTTTTT. Protein: CASSGLAGGNTGELFF.

V usage is TRBV28 and J usage is TRBJ1-1; 8 nucleotides line up with TRBD1. The germline V gene has CDR1 MDHEN and CDR2 SYDVKM. This CDR3 is 17 amino acids long. V was clipped by 2 bases and J by 2 bases; unmatched bases: 10. The CDR3 bases are TGTGCCAGCAGTTTAGCCAGGGGGCGTGTTGGTAACACTGAAGCTTTCTTT. It codes for CASSLARGRVGNTEAFF.

Concerning this clone itself: It is likely a read error, because the conserved phenylalanine at the end of the CDR3 is missing. The DNA is left out, because the CDR3 cannot be placed on it with certainty; the CDR3 is given as TCRdb lists it. The CDR3 region is CASSQAPSVQPTNS. V usage is TRBV3-1 (or the pseudogene TRBV3-2) and J usage is TRBJ1-2. The CDR3 is 14 amino acids long, termini counted. The germline CDR1 and CDR2 sequences are LGHDT and YNNKEL (reference sequence).

The V gene is TRBV18, the J gene TRBJ1-4; 10 positions match TRBD1. J lost 7 bases, V lost 0 bases, and 5 bases had no gene match. The CDR3 is made up of 16 amino acids. From germline, CDR1 is KGHSH and CDR2 LQKENI. The CDR3 DNA is TGTGCCAGCTCACCACCCGGGGACAGGGGTAGTGAAAAACTGTTTTTT. Amino acid sequence: CASSPPGDRGSEKLFF.

This clone was recorded only once. The rearrangement uses TRBV15 and TRBJ1-2; D uncertain. The CDR3 contains 14 residues. Germline assignment: CDR1 LNHNV and CDR2 YYDKDF (reference sequence). V was pared by 1 base and J by 5 bases, with 11 bases between. This chain's CDR3 is CATSRGPGYYGYTF. In nucleotides, the CDR3 is TGTGCCACCAGCAGAGGTCCCGGGTATTATGGCTACACCTTC.

The gene calls are TRBV6-5 and TRBJ1-4; D uncertain. V lost 3 bases to trimming and J lost 7 bases, with 6 bases between them. Germline loops: CDR1 MNHEY, CDR2 SVGAGI. This CDR3 has 12 amino acids. The CDR3 spells CASSYNGEKLFF. The CDR3 region has the DNA TGTGCCAGCAGTTATAACGGTGAAAAACTGTTTTTT.

The chain uses TRBV2 and TRBJ1-5; no reliable D call. CDR1 and CDR2 (germline): SNHLY, FYNNEI. Trimming removed 6 bases at V and 3 bases at J, with 15 bases between. The CDR3 has 15 residues. Here the CDR3 reads CASRREEGTNQPQHF. The CDR3, as DNA: TGTGCCAGCAGGAGGGAGGAGGGCACCAATCAGCCCCAGCATTTT.

This chain connects TRBV5-1 to TRBJ2-1, with 12 bases lining up with TRBD2. V lost 4 bases, J lost 10 bases, and 9 bases stayed unmatched. Germline assignment: CDR1 SGHRS and CDR2 YFSETQ. This CDR3 contains 15 residues. The CDR3 DNA is TGCGCCAGCAGCGCCGGACTAGCGGGGTCCCGGGAGCAGTTCTTC. Residues: CASSAGLAGSREQFF.

The chain uses TRBV12-5 and TRBJ2-1; D not certain. V dropped 3 bases and J dropped 7 bases, with 16 bases sitting between them. Looked up from germline, CDR1 is LGHNT and CDR2 is FRNRAP. The CDR3 is made up of 15 amino acids. The CDR3 DNA reads as TGTGCTAGTGGTTTAGTGGGCCAAGATCGGAATGAGCAGTTCTTC. Translation: CASGLVGQDRNEQFF.

The CDR3: CASSETRGRETQYF. The CDR3 nucleotides are TGTGCCAGCAGTGAAACCAGGGGGCGAGAGACCCAGTACTTC. The chain is built from TRBV6-1 and TRBJ2-5; 8 bases match TRBD1. The length of the CDR3 is 14 residues. Per the germline V gene, CDR1 is MNHNS and CDR2 is SASEGT. V was clipped by 2 bases and J by 4 bases; unmatched bases: 3.

This chain links TRBV5-1 with TRBJ2-5; TRBD2 matches 11 bases. Trimming took 0 bases from V and 7 from J; bases not matched to a gene: 2. CDR3 length equals 14 residues. Germline CDR1 and CDR2: SGHRS and YFSETQ. This CDR3 reads CASSLEGTSGTQYF. The CDR3 nucleotides read TGCGCCAGCAGCTTGGAGGGGACTAGCGGGACCCAGTACTTC.

J is TRBJ2-5 and V is TRBV4-2; 7 nucleotides align to TRBD1. Germline V CDR1 and CDR2: LGHNA, YNFKEQ. This CDR3 spans 15 amino acids. Unmatched junction bases numbered 4, after V lost 2 bases and J lost 1 base. CDR3 in DNA: TGTGCCAGCAGCCAACGGGACAGCTTCCAAGAGACCCAGTACTTC. This sequence encodes CASSQRDSFQETQYF.

The chain couples TRBV25-1 to TRBJ2-7; TRBD2 aligns across 7 bases. V was clipped by 4 bases and J by 6 bases; unmatched bases: 6. The CDR3 runs to 13 residues. From germline, CDR1 is MGHDK and CDR2 SYGVNS. CDR3 protein: CASSVGDYFEQYF. CDR3 nucleotides: TGTGCCAGCAGTGTAGGGGACTACTTCGAGCAGTACTTC.

The chain links TRBV6-4 to TRBJ2-3; TRBD2 agrees at 12 bases. V lost 2 bases and J lost 1; bases outside the gene matches: 1. Germline CDR1 is MRHNA and CDR2 is SNTAGT. The CDR3 runs to 16 residues. This chain's CDR3 is CASSDRLAGGTDTQYF. CDR3 DNA: TGTGCCAGCAGTGACCGACTAGCGGGGGGCACAGATACGCAGTATTTT.

This clone was detected only once. The chain employs TRBV5-4 and TRBJ2-2; TRBD2 aligns across 10 bases. CDR3 length equals 15 residues. J lost 7 bases, V lost 4 bases, and 7 bases had no gene match. Germline V gives CDR1 SGHNT, CDR2 YYREEE (reference sequence). CDR3 sequence reads: CASSAGLAKGGELFF. As DNA, the CDR3 is TGTGCCAGCAGCGCGGGACTAGCGAAAGGCGGGGAGCTGTTTTTT.

The chain employs TRBV28 and TRBJ1-5; perhaps TRBD1 as D (5 bases). Germline V gene sequence: CDR1 MDHEN, CDR2 SYDVKM. CDR3 length: 14 amino acids. V lost 6 bases, J lost 4 bases, and 13 bases lay in between. The CDR3 sequence is CASRTGVINQPQHF. The CDR3 nucleotides read TGTGCCAGCAGAACGGGGGTTATTAATCAGCCCCAGCATTTT.

The gene calls are TRBV7-2 and TRBJ1-3, with TRBD1 as a possible D gene (6 bases). The V end was cut by 3 bases, the J end by 0 bases, with 6 bases between. CDR3 length: 14 residues. Germline CDR1 reads SGHTA; CDR2 reads FQGNSA. CDR3 region: CASSLDSSGNTIYF. DNA for the CDR3: TGTGCCAGCAGCTTGGACAGCTCTGGAAACACCATATATTTT.